This TCR beta chain was sequenced during a study of cytomegalovirus exposure and HLA in healthy donors. CDR1 is MGHRA and CDR2 is YSYEKL in the germline V gene. The CDR3 covers 18 residues. J gave up 4 bases and V 0 bases, and 10 bases lay outside the gene matches. A multiplex PCR was run with 60 Vbeta primers and 13 Jbeta primers. The data were produced by immunoSEQ multiplex PCR, yet TCRdb's version contains in-frame clones alone and is incomplete. The sample gives 100,000 or so clones, more than 65% of which show up once; approximately 4.8% is in the top ten. This clonotype originated in a woman aged 18-30 years in good health and CMV-seropositive. The material sequenced was PBMCs. The chain links TRBV4-1 to TRBJ2-2; TRBD2 agrees at 8 bases. The CDR3 loop is CASSQDLHAGGFTGELFF. In DNA, the CDR3 is TGCGCCAGCAGCCAAGATCTTCACGCGGGAGGTTTCACCGGGGAGCTGTTTTTT.